This entry lists 20 T cell receptor beta chains sequenced from one sample in a study of tumor-infiltrating lymphocytes in primary liver carcinoma. Co-extraction of RNA and DNA was performed on about 19-33 mg of unsorted bulk tissue. Reverse transcription of about 500 ng total RNA with a constant-region primer produced TCR beta cDNA. ARM-PCR, slightly modified, supplied the TCR beta libraries through three nested multiplex PCR rounds. Investigators reported that the first two PCR rounds, at 10 cycles each, used TRBV1-TRBV30 forward primers with a C-beta reverse primer. Each CDR3 protein is one row after TCRdb ran MiXCR on the multiplex PCR reads. The sample contains 120,000 or so distinct CDR3 sequences, roughly three fifths of which appear only once. The specimen was liver tumor tissue from sampling region 1. The subset denotes: tumor region T1, superior pole. The source is a woman aged 60-75 years with primary liver carcinoma and hepatitis B virus infection.

V usage is TRBV11-3 and J usage is TRBJ2-3; tentative D call: TRBD2 (5 bases). CDR1 and CDR2 (germline): SGHNT, YENEEA. Trimming removed 3 bases at V and 12 bases at J, with 19 bases between. The CDR3 sequence is 14 residues long. The CDR3 DNA follows: TGTGCCAGCAGCTTCAGGACTGGCACAGAAACACAGTATTTT. This encodes CASSFRTGTETQYF.

For this clonotype: The junction does not match germline at one end; this may be a read error. This chain connects TRBV11-1 to TRBJ2-7; TRBD1 matches 8 bases. Germline values: CDR1 SGHAT, CDR2 FQDESV (reference sequence). This CDR3 contains 15 residues. The CDR3 here is CAGSGPDREDYEQYF. CDR3 nucleotide sequence: TGTGCCGGCAGCGGGCCGGACAGGGAGGACTACGAGCAGTACTTC. The full variable domain, its missing parts supplied by reference TRBV11-1 and TRBJ2-7, is EAEVAQSPRYKITEKSQAVAFWCDPISGHATLYWYRQILGQGPELLVQFQDESVVDDSQLPKDRFSAERLKGVDSTLKIQPAELGDSAMYLCAGSGPDREDYEQYFGPGTRLTVT.

Worth noting for this clonotype: A read error may produce the germline difference seen at one junction end. This chain joins TRBV29-1 and TRBJ2-3; 12 bases fit TRBD2. The CDR3 loop spans 15 amino acids. Germline lookup yields CDR1 SQVTM and CDR2 ANQGSEA. This CDR3 reads CSIEPTSGSTDMQYF. As DNA, the CDR3 is TGCAGCATTGAACCGACTAGCGGGAGCACAGATATGCAGTATTTT.

This clonotype was picked up many times. The junction differs from germline at one of its ends, possibly a read error. V gene TRBV6-6 combines with J gene TRBJ1-1; 7 bases match TRBD1. This CDR3 spans 16 amino acids. Germline lookup yields CDR1 MNHNY and CDR2 SVGAGI (reference sequence). The CDR3 spells CASSHSRTGLNTEAFF. For the CDR3, the DNA is TGTGCCAGCAGTCACTCAAGGACAGGTCTGAACACTGAAGCTTTCTTT.

Remarks on this clonotype: This sequence may be a read error, since a much larger clone differs from it by one base. The chain joins TRBV6-5 to TRBJ2-7; 7 positions agree with TRBD2. V lost 4 bases and J lost 5; bases outside the gene matches: 11. Per germline, CDR1 MNHEY and CDR2 SVGAGI. The CDR3 runs 15 residues. Here the CDR3 reads CASSLAGAGRDEQYF. CDR3 DNA: TGTGCCAGCAGTTTGGCCGGGGCAGGGAGGGACGAGCAGTACTTC.

This clonotype came up many times. Here the CDR3 reads CASSLGQGYTEAFF. Written as DNA, the CDR3 is TGCGCCAGCAGCTTGGGACAGGGATACACTGAAGCTTTCTTT. This rearrangement joins TRBV5-1 to TRBJ1-1; 7 bases fit TRBD1. Germline V gene data show CDR1 as SGHRS and CDR2 as YFSETQ. The V and J ends lost 0 bases and 3 bases, in that order; junction bases with no gene match: 2. This CDR3 is built from 14 residues. Filled out from reference TRBV5-1 and TRBJ1-1, the complete variable domain reads KAGVTQTPRYLIKTRGQQVTLSCSPISGHRSVSWYQQTPGQGLQFLFEYFSETQRNKGNFPGRFSGRQFSNSRSEMNVSTLELGDSALYLCASSLGQGYTEAFFGQGTRLTVV.

V and J are TRBV11-2 and TRBJ2-4; D is undetermined. Trimming removed 7 bases at V and 6 bases at J, with 13 bases between. The CDR3 contains 13 residues. In germline, CDR1 is SGHAT, CDR2 FQNNGV. CDR3 coding DNA: TGTGCCAGCAACTTTAACGAGAGAAACATTCAGTACTTC. Its translation: CASNFNERNIQYF.

This clonotype was counted a single time. A much larger clone differs by one base, so this may be a read error. This sequence joins TRBV28 and TRBJ2-6; unclear D gene. The CDR3 spans 12 residues. Germline loops: CDR1 MDHEN, CDR2 SYDVKM. CDR3 loop: CVSNDRANVLTF. CDR3 coding DNA: TGTGTCAGCAACGACAGGGCCAACGTCCTGACTTTC. Filled out from reference TRBV28 and TRBJ2-6, the complete variable domain reads DVKVTQSSRYLVKRTGEKVFLECVQDMDHENMFWYRQDPGLGLRLIYFSYDVKMKEKGDIPEGYSVSREKKERFSLILESASTNQTSMYLCVSNDRANVLTFGAGSRLTVL.

Of note for this clonotype: A read error may account for a junction end that differs from germline. The CDR3 sequence: CDSSDPETEASF. CDR3 coding DNA: TGCGACAGCAGTGACCCTGAGACTGAAGCTTCCTTT. V and J are TRBV10-1 and TRBJ1-1; D remains unclear. Germline lookup yields CDR1 WNHNN and CDR2 SYGVQD (reference sequence). The CDR3 loop spans 12 amino acids.

Worth noting for this clonotype: A single base separates this from a much larger clone, so it may be a read error. The CDR3 reads CASSQGLRQPQHF. In nucleotides, the CDR3 is TGTGCCAGCAGCCAGGGACTTCGGCAGCCCCAGCATTTT. The V gene is TRBV14, the J gene TRBJ1-5, with a possible D match to TRBD1 (5 bases). Trimming cost V 3 bases and J 7 bases, with 10 bases left between them. The CDR3 has 13 residues. Looked up from germline, CDR1 is SGHDN and CDR2 is FVKESK.

This clonotype has ten or more counts. J is TRBJ1-2 and V is TRBV6-1; weak D call: TRBD1 (5 bases). Germline lookup yields CDR1 MNHNS and CDR2 SASEGT. The CDR3 runs to 16 residues. V gave up 2 bases and J gave up 0 bases, with 13 bases separating them. The CDR3 sequence is CASSERATGANYGYTF. DNA for the CDR3: TGTGCCAGCAGTGAAAGGGCTACAGGAGCTAACTATGGCTACACCTTC.

This CDR3 reads CASSFIRARGANVLTF. CDR3 DNA: TGTGCCAGCAGTTTTATAAGGGCGCGGGGGGCCAACGTCCTGACTTTC. The genes are TRBV28 and TRBJ2-6; no clear D gene. V lost 3 bases and J lost 4, with 13 bases in between. Germline values: CDR1 MDHEN, CDR2 SYDVKM. This CDR3 spans 16 amino acids.

As to this clonotype: At one end the junction does not follow the germline gene, possibly because of a read error. The V and J genes are TRBV11-1 and TRBJ2-3; 9 nucleotides align to TRBD2. The CDR3 contains 15 residues. Germline CDR1 is SGHAT and CDR2 is FQDESV (reference sequence). The CDR3 DNA reads TGTGTCAGCAGCTTCCATAGCGGGGGCACAGATACGCATTATTTT. It yields the protein CVSSFHSGGTDTHYF.

The chain couples TRBV11-2 to TRBJ2-1; the D gene is possibly TRBD2 (6 bases). The germline CDR1 and CDR2 sequences are SGHAT and FQNNGV. The CDR3 runs to 14 residues. With 5 bases removed from V and 3 bases from J, the gap between germline ends came to 11 bases. CDR3 sequence reads: CASSPPGGYNEQFF. The CDR3 nucleotides read TGTGCCAGCAGCCCTCCCGGGGGCTACAATGAGCAGTTCTTC.

This clonotype was detected many times. This chain uses TRBV10-3 with TRBJ2-5; the D is unclear. This CDR3 region has 16 residues. The V end lost 3 bases, the J end lost 1 base, and 15 bases lay between the germline ends. Germline V gene data show CDR1 as ENHRY and CDR2 as SYGVKD. Here the CDR3 reads CAISDQGYGSQETQYF. CDR3 DNA: TGTGCCATCAGTGACCAAGGTTACGGAAGCCAAGAGACCCAGTACTTC.

Notes on this clonotype: As the CDR3 is not closed by the conserved phenylalanine or tryptophan, this likely results from a read error. The chain couples TRBV29-1 to TRBJ1-1, with 8 bases identical to TRBD1. This CDR3 comprises 13 residues. Per the germline V gene, CDR1 is SQVTM and CDR2 is ANQGSEA. Here the CDR3 DNA reads TGCAGTGTTCTTACAGGGGGAGACACTGAAGCTTTCTCT. This sequence encodes CSVLTGGDTEAFS.

The rearrangement links TRBV30 to TRBJ2-7; TRBD1 matches at 10 bases. V was clipped by 7 bases and J by 2 bases; unmatched bases: 8. Germline assignment: CDR1 GTSNPN and CDR2 SVGIG (reference sequence). There are 14 residues in the CDR3. CDR3 nucleotides: TGTGCCTTGGCTCGACAGGGGGCGGCCTACGAGCAGTACTTC. Protein: CALARQGAAYEQYF.

The CDR3: CSVEPGAHDIAAFF. The CDR3 DNA sequence: TGCAGCGTTGAACCGGGGGCCCACGACATTGCAGCTTTCTTT. V and J are TRBV29-1 and TRBJ1-1; D perhaps matches TRBD1 (6 bases). This CDR3 region has 14 residues. Germline V lookup: CDR1 SQVTM, CDR2 ANQGSEA. The V end lost 2 bases, the J end lost 10 bases, and 20 bases lay between the germline ends. Full variable domain (remainder filled in from reference TRBV29-1 and TRBJ1-1): SAVISQKPSRDICQRGTSLTIQCQVDSQVTMMFWYRQQPGQSLTLIATANQGSEATYESGFVIDKFPISRPNLTFSTLTVSNMSPEDSSIYLCSVEPGAHDIAAFFGQGTRLTVV.

This clonotype was recorded at least ten times. The V call is TRBV6-5, the J call TRBJ1-4; D perhaps matches TRBD1 (6 bases). The V end lost 5 bases, the J end lost 1 base, and 8 bases lay between the germline ends. The CDR3 contains 14 residues. CDR1 and CDR2 from the germline V gene are MNHEY and SVGAGI. This chain's CDR3 is CASSIRGTNEKLFF. The CDR3 coding sequence is TGTGCCAGCAGTATCAGGGGAACTAATGAAAAACTGTTTTTT.

Concerning this clonotype: Relative to the germline gene, one junction end is altered; a read error may explain this. The CDR3 loop is CVSSRPNSPLHF. The CDR3 DNA reads as TGTGTCAGCAGCCGTCCGAATTCACCCCTTCACTTT. V is TRBV28 and J is TRBJ1-6; D is unresolved. Germline V gene lookup returns CDR1 MDHEN and CDR2 SYDVKM. CDR3 length: 12 residues.